This T cell receptor beta chain emerged from a study of blood T cell repertoires in COVID-19. Libraries were prepared by immunoSEQ multiplex PCR; TCRdb keeps only in-frame clonotypes and omits some of them. The table includes over 200,000 clones, approximately 88% detected once. The CDR3 covers 14 residues. Germline CDR1 SGHRS, CDR2 YFSETQ. Trimming took off 5 bases at V and 6 bases at J, with 17 bases between the two ends. This rearrangement joins TRBV5-1 to TRBJ1-2; TRBD1 is a possible D gene (6 bases). The receptor was isolated from a woman between 40 and 50 years old with acute COVID-19. The specimen sequenced was PBMCs or T cells enriched from blood (not recorded which). In DNA, the CDR3 is TGCGCCAGCAGTAACGCAGGGGAAAGGGATGGCTACACCTTC. It codes for CASSNAGERDGYTF.